The 26 T cell receptor beta chains given below trace back to one sample, sequenced in a study of beta chain features in type 1 diabetes. The investigators reverse transcribed all of the isolated RNA, so they sequenced expressed TCRB transcripts. TCRdb keeps only in-frame clones here, not all; method: immunoSEQ multiplex PCR. Of about 900,000 clones listed, about 17% are singletons. The sample was naive CD4+ T cells from blood. The receptors here all came from a woman in her late teens or twenties in good health.

This chain links TRBV5-1 with TRBJ1-3; D is unresolved. This CDR3 has 15 residues. The germline CDR1 and CDR2 sequences are SGHRS and YFSETQ. Trimming cost V 1 base and J 0 bases, with 8 bases left between them. CDR3 sequence: CASSLSVFSGNTIYF. DNA of the CDR3: TGCGCCAGCAGCTTGTCTGTCTTCTCTGGAAACACCATATATTTT.

The rearrangement uses TRBV6-6 and TRBJ2-7; possible D gene TRBD2, 6 bases. Germline CDR1 and CDR2: MNHNY and SVGAGI (reference sequence). V shed 7 bases and J shed 2 bases, with 15 bases lying between them. The CDR3 consists of 14 residues. CDR3 nucleotide sequence: TGTGCCAGCAAAATAGAGACGGGGGCCTACGAGCAGTACTTC. Its translation is CASKIETGAYEQYF.

Only a few counts were recorded for this clone. V is TRBV6-1 and J is TRBJ1-1; no reliable D call. V dropped 6 bases and J dropped 4 bases, with 15 bases sitting between them. The CDR3 spans 14 residues. Germline V gene lookup returns CDR1 MNHNS and CDR2 SASEGT. CDR3 protein: CASRETRLTTEAFF. The CDR3 nucleotides read TGTGCCAGCAGAGAGACACGGCTGACCACTGAAGCTTTCTTT.

This clone was picked up a small number of times. V and J are TRBV19 and TRBJ1-3, with 8 positions matching TRBD1. This CDR3 comprises 16 residues. Germline lookup yields CDR1 LNHDA and CDR2 SQIVND (reference sequence). Losses at the gene ends were 5 bases for V and 0 bases for J; bases not matched to a gene: 6. The CDR3 region has the DNA TGTGCCAGTAGTCCCCGGACAGGGTCCTCTGGAAACACCATATATTTT. Amino acids: CASSPRTGSSGNTIYF.

The CDR3 region has the DNA TGTGCCAGCAGCCCTCGAGGTGGGACAGCAATCACCGGGGAGCTGTTTTTT. This encodes CASSPRGGTAITGELFF. The rearrangement joins TRBV9 to TRBJ2-2; 7 bases map to TRBD1. Trimming removed 4 bases from V and 4 bases from J; junction bases left unmatched: 13. The CDR3 totals 17 residues. The germline CDR1 and CDR2 sequences are SGDLS and YYNGEE.

The chain joins TRBV18 to TRBJ1-2; D is uncertain. The CDR3 extends over 12 amino acids. Germline CDR1 KGHSH, CDR2 LQKENI. With 1 base removed from V and 5 bases from J, the gap between germline ends came to 5 bases. The CDR3 loop is CASSPQGYGYTF. CDR3 DNA sequence: TGTGCCAGCTCACCACAGGGTTATGGCTACACCTTC.

This clone was observed a few times. Within the sample, other DNA sequences also encode this same CDR3. The chain couples TRBV7-3 to TRBJ2-1; a weak D match, TRBD2 (6 bases). V shed 5 bases and J shed 3 bases, with 14 bases lying between them. The CDR3 consists of 15 residues. The germline CDR1 and CDR2 sequences are SGHTA and FQGTGA. CDR3 sequence reads: CASSLGSGVYNEQFF. CDR3 bases: TGTGCCAGCAGCCTGGGATCGGGGGTCTACAATGAGCAGTTCTTC.

The chain combines TRBV9 with TRBJ2-1, with 10 bases that match TRBD2. Germline CDR1 SGDLS, CDR2 YYNGEE. The J segment lost 4 bases and the V segment lost 6 bases, leaving 10 bases of the junction unmatched. The CDR3 contains 16 residues. CDR3 residues: CASNPIGLAVYNEQFF. In DNA form, the CDR3 reads TGTGCCAGCAACCCGATCGGACTAGCGGTGTACAATGAGCAGTTCTTC.

This clone has a handful of counts. Other DNA sequences in the sample encode the same CDR3. The chain links TRBV7-2 to TRBJ2-7; 7 positions agree with TRBD2. V dropped 3 bases and J dropped 4; count of bases not matched to a gene: 6. The CDR3 contains 14 residues. CDR1 is SGHTA, CDR2 FQGNSA, per germline. CDR3 sequence reads: CASSLGGSRYEQYF. The CDR3 nucleotides are TGTGCCAGCAGCTTGGGCGGGAGTAGATACGAGCAGTACTTC. Complete variable domain (other parts from reference TRBV7-2 and TRBJ2-7): GAGVSQSPSNKVTEKGKDVELRCDPISGHTALYWYRQSLGQGLEFLIYFQGNSAPDKSGLPSDRFSAERTGGSVSTLTIQRTQQEDSAVYLCASSLGGSRYEQYFGPGTRLTVT.

Notes on this clone: Other DNA sequences in the sample encode the same CDR3. The rearrangement links TRBV5-1 to TRBJ2-7; 9 bases match TRBD1. Losses at the gene ends were 0 bases for V and 4 bases for J; bases not matched to a gene: 5. This CDR3 region has 15 residues. Per germline, CDR1 SGHRS and CDR2 YFSETQ. The CDR3, as DNA: TGCGCCAGCAGCTTGGAAGGACAGGGGAGTTACGAGCAGTACTTC. Its translation: CASSLEGQGSYEQYF.

This clone was seen only a few times. CDR3 protein: CASSSDRTNTGELFF. Written as DNA, the CDR3 is TGTGCCAGCAGCTCCGACAGGACGAACACCGGGGAGCTGTTTTTT. This chain links TRBV7-3 with TRBJ2-2, with D perhaps matching TRBD1 (6 bases). Germline CDR1 and CDR2: SGHTA and FQGTGA. The CDR3 is 15 residues long. Trimming removed 4 bases at V and 0 bases at J, with 9 bases between.

The J gene is TRBJ2-5, the V gene TRBV10-3; 7 bases match TRBD2. Germline CDR1 reads ENHRY; CDR2 reads SYGVKD. V trimming: 8 bases; J trimming: 5 bases; junction bases outside the gene matches: 11. The CDR3 runs 14 residues. CDR3 sequence (DNA): TGTGCCATCGCCGACCCGAGCGGGGTTGAGACCCAGTACTTC. This codes for CAIADPSGVETQYF.

This chain connects TRBV10-3 to TRBJ1-5, with TRBD1 identical over 7 bases. The CDR3 runs to 15 residues. Germline CDR1 reads ENHRY; CDR2 reads SYGVKD. The V segment lost 3 bases and the J segment 6 bases; nucleotides outside the gene matches: 8. The CDR3 DNA sequence: TGTGCCATCAGTGACCTGGGACAGTCCGTTCAGCCCCAGCATTTT. It translates to CAISDLGQSVQPQHF.

This clone has a handful of counts. J is TRBJ2-7 and V is TRBV6-6; TRBD2 is a possible D gene (5 bases). From germline, CDR1 is MNHNY and CDR2 SVGAGI (reference sequence). The CDR3 contains 13 residues. The V and J ends lost 7 bases and 1 base respectively, with 11 bases between them. In DNA form, the CDR3 reads TGTGCCAGCACCCAAAGCGGATCCTACGAGCAGTACTTC. It specifies CASTQSGSYEQYF.

This clone was counted a few times. This chain connects TRBV28 to TRBJ2-2; D may be TRBD1 (6 bases). The length of the CDR3 is 13 residues. V lost 8 bases and J 7 bases, leaving 14 bases between the germline ends. Per germline, CDR1 MDHEN and CDR2 SYDVKM. Here the CDR3 DNA reads TGTGCCAGCGGGTCAGGGGTCGGCGGGGAGCTGTTTTTT. This codes for CASGSGVGGELFF.

The chain recombines TRBV28 with TRBJ2-1; no clear D. Germline V CDR1 and CDR2: MDHEN, SYDVKM. The ends were cut back, 5 bases at V and 4 bases at J, with 12 bases in the middle. The CDR3 covers 14 residues. The CDR3 spells CASSPRFRYNEQFF. The DNA of the CDR3 is TGTGCCAGCAGTCCCCGGTTCCGATACAATGAGCAGTTCTTC.

The rearrangement uses TRBV5-6 and TRBJ2-3, with 15 bases aligning to TRBD2. This CDR3 comprises 16 residues. Germline trimming cut 4 bases from V and 4 bases from J; bases unmatched to any gene: 4. CDR1 and CDR2 (germline): SGHDT, YYEEEE. CDR3: CASSGRTSGRADTQYF. DNA for the CDR3: TGTGCCAGCAGCGGGAGGACTAGCGGGAGGGCAGATACGCAGTATTTT.

The rearrangement links TRBV7-8 to TRBJ2-5; no reliable D call. CDR1 SGHVS and CDR2 FQNEAQ come from the germline V gene. The V gene lost 4 bases and the J gene lost 5 bases, with 17 bases spanning the gap. This CDR3 is built from 15 residues. The CDR3 region has the DNA TGTGCCAGCAGCTCGACTGGGGTCCGGTTTGAGACCCAGTACTTC. Amino acids: CASSSTGVRFETQYF.

The table lists this clone with a few counts. The chain employs TRBV27 and TRBJ1-4; D not certain. The CDR3 covers 18 residues. V lost 5 bases and J lost 0, with 19 bases in between. Per germline, CDR1 MNHEY and CDR2 SMNVEV (reference sequence). CDR3 residues: CASSPTWERIATNEKLFF. Written as DNA, the CDR3 is TGTGCCAGCAGTCCCACATGGGAGAGGATTGCAACTAATGAAAAACTGTTTTTT.

V gene TRBV7-9 combines with J gene TRBJ1-4, with a tentative D call TRBD1 (5 bases). The germline gives CDR1 SEHNR, CDR2 FQNEAQ (reference sequence). Trimming stripped 5 bases from V and 2 bases from J, with 12 bases between. The CDR3 loop spans 15 amino acids. The CDR3 loop reads CASSKEGRTNEKLFF. CDR3 nucleotide sequence: TGTGCCAGCAGCAAAGAGGGGAGGACTAATGAAAAACTGTTTTTT.

This clone was observed a few times. The sample holds other DNA sequences that translate to the same CDR3. The V gene is TRBV7-9, the J gene TRBJ2-2; no reliable D call. The CDR3 loop spans 12 amino acids. Germline V gene sequence: CDR1 SEHNR, CDR2 FQNEAQ (reference sequence). V lost 4 bases and J 0 bases, leaving 0 bases between the germline ends. The DNA for the CDR3 is TGTGCCAGCAGCTCGAACACCGGGGAGCTGTTTTTT. Protein sequence: CASSSNTGELFF.

The chain combines TRBV29-1 with TRBJ2-5, with 14 nucleotides matching TRBD2. V was pared by 5 bases and J by 5 bases, with 10 bases of the junction left unmatched. Per the germline V gene, CDR1 is SQVTM and CDR2 is ANQGSEA. The CDR3 loop spans 16 amino acids. CDR3 sequence (DNA): TGCAGCGTTCTTGAGACTAGCGGGAGGGCCATGGAGACCCAGTACTTC. Its translation is CSVLETSGRAMETQYF.

This chain links TRBV18 with TRBJ2-4; D might be TRBD1 or TRBD2, each matching 5 bases. Trimming removed 4 bases at V and 6 bases at J, with 16 bases between. CDR3 size: 15 residues. CDR1 is KGHSH, CDR2 LQKENI, per germline. CDR3 protein: CASSQGRSAGNIQYF. The CDR3 coding sequence is TGTGCCAGCTCACAGGGGCGGAGCGCGGGAAACATTCAGTACTTC.

In its sample, this clone was seen a few times. The CDR3 region is CASSEASSGNDIQYF. CDR3 sequence (DNA): TGTGCCAGCAGTGAAGCGAGTAGCGGGAATGACATTCAGTACTTC. The chain links TRBV6-1 to TRBJ2-4; 8 bases match TRBD2. Germline CDR1 is MNHNS and CDR2 is SASEGT. This CDR3 contains 15 residues. Germline trimming cut 0 bases from V and 8 bases from J; bases unmatched to any gene: 6.

The CDR3 DNA is TGTGCCATCTTTACCGCTAGTCCCCCCGAAGCTTTCTTT. Translated, it gives CAIFTASPPEAFF. The rearrangement uses TRBV28 and TRBJ1-1; D uncertain. Deletions cut 10 bases from V and 8 bases from J, with 20 bases between. In germline, CDR1 is MDHEN, CDR2 SYDVKM. The CDR3 loop spans 13 amino acids.

The chain employs TRBV28 and TRBJ2-3; D tentatively reads TRBD1 or TRBD2 (5 bases each). V was pared by 6 bases and J by 1 base, with 8 bases between. The germline V gene encodes CDR1 MDHEN and CDR2 SYDVKM. CDR3 length: 13 residues. CDR3 in amino acids: CASSGTGTDTQYF. CDR3 coding DNA: TGTGCCAGCAGCGGGACCGGCACAGATACGCAGTATTTT.